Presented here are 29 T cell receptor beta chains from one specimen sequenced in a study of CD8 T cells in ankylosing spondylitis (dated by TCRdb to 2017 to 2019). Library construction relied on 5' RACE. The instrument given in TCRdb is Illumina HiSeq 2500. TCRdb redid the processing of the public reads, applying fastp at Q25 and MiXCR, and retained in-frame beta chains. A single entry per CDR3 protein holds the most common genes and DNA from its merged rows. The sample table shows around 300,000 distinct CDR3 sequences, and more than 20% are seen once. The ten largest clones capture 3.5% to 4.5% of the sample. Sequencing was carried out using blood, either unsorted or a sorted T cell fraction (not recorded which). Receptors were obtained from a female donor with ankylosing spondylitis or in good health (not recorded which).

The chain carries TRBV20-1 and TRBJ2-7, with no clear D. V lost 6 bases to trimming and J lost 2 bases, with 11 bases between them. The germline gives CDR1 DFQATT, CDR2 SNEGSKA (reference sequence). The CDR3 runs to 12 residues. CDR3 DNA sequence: TGCAGTGCCAGAACTCAAGCCTACGAGCAGTACTTC. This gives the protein CSARTQAYEQYF.

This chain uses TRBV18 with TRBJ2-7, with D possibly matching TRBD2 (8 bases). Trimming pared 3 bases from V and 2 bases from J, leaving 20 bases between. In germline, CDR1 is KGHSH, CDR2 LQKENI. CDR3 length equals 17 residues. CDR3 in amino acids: CASSPMDRPGLAYEQYF. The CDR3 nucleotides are TGTGCCAGCTCACCGATGGACAGGCCGGGACTAGCCTACGAGCAGTACTTC.

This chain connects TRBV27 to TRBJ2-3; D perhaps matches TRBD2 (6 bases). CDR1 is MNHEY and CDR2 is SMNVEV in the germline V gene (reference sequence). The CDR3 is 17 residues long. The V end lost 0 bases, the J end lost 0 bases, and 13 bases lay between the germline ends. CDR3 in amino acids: CASSLSSRGISTDTQYF. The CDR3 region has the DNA TGTGCCAGCAGTTTATCCTCCCGGGGGATTAGCACAGATACGCAGTATTTT.

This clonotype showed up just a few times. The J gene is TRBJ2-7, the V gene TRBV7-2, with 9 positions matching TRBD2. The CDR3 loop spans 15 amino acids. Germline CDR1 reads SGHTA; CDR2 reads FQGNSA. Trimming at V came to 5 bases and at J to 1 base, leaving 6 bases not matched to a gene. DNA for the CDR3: TGTGCCAGCAGCCCAAGACTAGCGGCGTCCTACGAGCAGTACTTC. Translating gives CASSPRLAASYEQYF.

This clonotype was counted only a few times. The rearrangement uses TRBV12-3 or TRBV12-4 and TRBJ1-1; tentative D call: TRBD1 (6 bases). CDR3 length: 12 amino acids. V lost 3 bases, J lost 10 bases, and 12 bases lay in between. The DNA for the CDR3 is TGTGCCAGCAGTTTGAACACAGGGAGAGCTTTCTTT. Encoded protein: CASSLNTGRAFF.

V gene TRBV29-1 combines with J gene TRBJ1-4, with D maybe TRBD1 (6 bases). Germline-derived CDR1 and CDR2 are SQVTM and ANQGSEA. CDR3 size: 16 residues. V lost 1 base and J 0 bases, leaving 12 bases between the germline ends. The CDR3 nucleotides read TGCAGCGTTGAAGGCGGCAGGGGCTCAACTAATGAAAAACTGTTTTTT. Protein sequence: CSVEGGRGSTNEKLFF. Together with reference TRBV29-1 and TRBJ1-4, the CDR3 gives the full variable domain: SAVISQKPSRDICQRGTSLTIQCQVDSQVTMMFWYRQQPGQSLTLIATANQGSEATYESGFVIDKFPISRPNLTFSTLTVSNMSPEDSSIYLCSVEGGRGSTNEKLFFGSGTQLSVL.

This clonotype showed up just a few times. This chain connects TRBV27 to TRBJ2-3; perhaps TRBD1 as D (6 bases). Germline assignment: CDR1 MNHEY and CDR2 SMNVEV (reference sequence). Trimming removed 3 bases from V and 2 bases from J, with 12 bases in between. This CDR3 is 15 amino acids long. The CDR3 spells CASSFGNRDTDTQYF. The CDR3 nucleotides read TGTGCCAGCAGTTTTGGTAACAGGGACACAGATACGCAGTATTTT.

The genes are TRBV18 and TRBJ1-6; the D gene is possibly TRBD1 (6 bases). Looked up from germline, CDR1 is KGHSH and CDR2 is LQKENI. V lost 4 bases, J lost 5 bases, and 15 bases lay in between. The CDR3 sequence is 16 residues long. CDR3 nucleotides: TGTGCCAGCTCACTTTCCGGGACACGGGATAATTCACCCCTCCACTTT. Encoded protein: CASSLSGTRDNSPLHF.

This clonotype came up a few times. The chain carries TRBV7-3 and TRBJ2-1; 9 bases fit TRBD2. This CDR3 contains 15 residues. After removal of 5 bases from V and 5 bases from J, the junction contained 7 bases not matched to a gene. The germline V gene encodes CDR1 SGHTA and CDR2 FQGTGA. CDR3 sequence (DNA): TGTGCCAGCAGCCCCCCTAGCGGGAACCACAATGAGCAGTTCTTC. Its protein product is CASSPPSGNHNEQFF.

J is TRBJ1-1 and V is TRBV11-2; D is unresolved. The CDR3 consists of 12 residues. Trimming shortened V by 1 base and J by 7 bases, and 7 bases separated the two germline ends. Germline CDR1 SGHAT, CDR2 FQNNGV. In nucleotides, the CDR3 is TGTGCCAGCAGCTTAGGAACAGTTGAAGCTTTCTTT. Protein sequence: CASSLGTVEAFF.

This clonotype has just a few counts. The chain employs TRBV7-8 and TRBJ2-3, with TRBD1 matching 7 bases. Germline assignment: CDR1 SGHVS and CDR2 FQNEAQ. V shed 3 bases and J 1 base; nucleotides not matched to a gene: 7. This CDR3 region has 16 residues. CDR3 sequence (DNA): TGTGCCAGCAGCTTTATTACAGGGGTCCGCACAGATACGCAGTATTTT. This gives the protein CASSFITGVRTDTQYF.

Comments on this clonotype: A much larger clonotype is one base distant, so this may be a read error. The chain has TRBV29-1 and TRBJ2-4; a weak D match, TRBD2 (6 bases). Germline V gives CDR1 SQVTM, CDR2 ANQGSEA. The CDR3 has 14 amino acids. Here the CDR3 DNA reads TGCAGCGTACGACAGCAACTAGCCAAAAACATTCACTACTTC. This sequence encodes CSVRQQLAKNIHYF. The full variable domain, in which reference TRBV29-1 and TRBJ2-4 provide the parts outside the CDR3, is SAVISQKPSRDICQRGTSLTIQCQVDSQVTMMFWYRQQPGQSLTLIATANQGSEATYESGFVIDKFPISRPNLTFSTLTVSNMSPEDSSIYLCSVRQQLAKNIHYFGAGTRLSVL.

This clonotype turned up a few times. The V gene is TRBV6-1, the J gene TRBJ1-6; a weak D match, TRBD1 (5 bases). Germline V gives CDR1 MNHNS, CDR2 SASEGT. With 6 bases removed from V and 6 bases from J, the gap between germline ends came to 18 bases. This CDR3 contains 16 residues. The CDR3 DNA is TGTGCCAGCAGCCGCGACAGTAAAAGGGGTAATTCACCCCTCCACTTT. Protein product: CASSRDSKRGNSPLHF.

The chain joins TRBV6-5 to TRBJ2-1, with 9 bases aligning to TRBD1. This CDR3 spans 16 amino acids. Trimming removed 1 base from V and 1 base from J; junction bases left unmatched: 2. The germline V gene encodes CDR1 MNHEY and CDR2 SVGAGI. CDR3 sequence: CASSYFGTGSYNEQFF. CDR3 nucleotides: TGTGCCAGCAGTTACTTCGGGACAGGGTCCTACAATGAGCAGTTCTTC.

CDR3 in DNA: TGCGCCAGCAGCTTGGGCGGAACAGCGCAAGAGACCCAGTACTTC. This gives the protein CASSLGGTAQETQYF. The chain recombines TRBV5-1 with TRBJ2-5; D remains unclear. Between the trimmed V and J ends, which lost 0 bases and 2 bases, there was a span of 11 bases. CDR1 and CDR2 from the germline V gene are SGHRS and YFSETQ. The CDR3 covers 15 residues.

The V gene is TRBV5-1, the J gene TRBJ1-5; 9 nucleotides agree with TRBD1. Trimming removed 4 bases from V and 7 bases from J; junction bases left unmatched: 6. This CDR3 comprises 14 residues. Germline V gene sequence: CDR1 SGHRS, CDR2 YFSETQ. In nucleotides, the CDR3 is TGCGCCAGCAGCCCGGGACAGGGTGAACAGCCCCAGCATTTT. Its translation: CASSPGQGEQPQHF.

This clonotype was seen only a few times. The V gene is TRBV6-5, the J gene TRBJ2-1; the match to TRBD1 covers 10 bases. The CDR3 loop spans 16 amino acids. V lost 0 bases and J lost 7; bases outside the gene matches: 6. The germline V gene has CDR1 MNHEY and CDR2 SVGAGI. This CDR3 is CASSYSTGTGVNEQFF. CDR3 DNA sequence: TGTGCCAGCAGTTACTCGACCGGGACAGGGGTGAATGAGCAGTTCTTC.

The CDR3 region has the DNA TGTGCCAGCAGCTTAGTGGTCCGGGCCGAGCAGTACTTC. Translation: CASSLVVRAEQYF. V gene TRBV7-2 combines with J gene TRBJ2-7; D is uncertain. Looked up from germline, CDR1 is SGHTA and CDR2 is FQGNSA. V shed 1 base and J shed 6 bases, with 10 bases lying between them. The CDR3 sequence is 13 residues long.

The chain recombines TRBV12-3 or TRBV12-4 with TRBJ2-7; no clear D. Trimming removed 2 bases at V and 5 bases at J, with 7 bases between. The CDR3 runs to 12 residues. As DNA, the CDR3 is TGTGCCAGCAGTTTATATGCGAACGAGCAGTACTTC. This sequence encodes CASSLYANEQYF.

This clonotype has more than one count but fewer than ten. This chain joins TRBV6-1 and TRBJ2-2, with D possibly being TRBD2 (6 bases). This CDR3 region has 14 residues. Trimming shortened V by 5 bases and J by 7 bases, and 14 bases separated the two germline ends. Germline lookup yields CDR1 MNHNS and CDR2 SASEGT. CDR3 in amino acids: CASSRLVRRGELFF. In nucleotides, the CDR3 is TGTGCCAGCAGTCGACTAGTTCGACGCGGGGAGCTGTTTTTT.

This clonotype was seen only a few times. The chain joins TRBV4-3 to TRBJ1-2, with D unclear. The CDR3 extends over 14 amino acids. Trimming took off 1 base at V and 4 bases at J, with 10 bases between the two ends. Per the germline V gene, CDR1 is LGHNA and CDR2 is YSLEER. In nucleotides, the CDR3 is TGCGCCAGCAGCCAAGGCGGGCGGCTCTATGGCTACACCTTC. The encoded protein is CASSQGGRLYGYTF.

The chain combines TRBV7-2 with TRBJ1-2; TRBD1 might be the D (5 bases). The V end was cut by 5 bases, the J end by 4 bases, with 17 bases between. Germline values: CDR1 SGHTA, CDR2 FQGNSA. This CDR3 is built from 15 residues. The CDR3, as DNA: TGTGCCAGCAGCCGCGATGGGACGGGTCTCTATGGCTACACCTTC. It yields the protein CASSRDGTGLYGYTF.

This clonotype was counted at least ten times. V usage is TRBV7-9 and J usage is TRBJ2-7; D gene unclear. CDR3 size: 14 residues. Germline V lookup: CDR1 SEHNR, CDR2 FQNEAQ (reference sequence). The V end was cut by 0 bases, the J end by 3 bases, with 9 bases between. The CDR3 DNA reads TGTGCCAGCAGCTTAGCTGAGTGGGACTACGAGCAGTACTTC. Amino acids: CASSLAEWDYEQYF.

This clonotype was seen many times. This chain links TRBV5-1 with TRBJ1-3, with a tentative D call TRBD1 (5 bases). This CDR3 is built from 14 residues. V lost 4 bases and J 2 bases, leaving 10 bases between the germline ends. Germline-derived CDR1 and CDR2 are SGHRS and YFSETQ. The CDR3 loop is CASSPQTAGNTIYF. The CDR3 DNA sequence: TGCGCCAGCAGCCCCCAGACAGCTGGAAACACCATATATTTT. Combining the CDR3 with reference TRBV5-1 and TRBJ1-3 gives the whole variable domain KAGVTQTPRYLIKTRGQQVTLSCSPISGHRSVSWYQQTPGQGLQFLFEYFSETQRNKGNFPGRFSGRQFSNSRSEMNVSTLELGDSALYLCASSPQTAGNTIYFGEGSWLTVV.

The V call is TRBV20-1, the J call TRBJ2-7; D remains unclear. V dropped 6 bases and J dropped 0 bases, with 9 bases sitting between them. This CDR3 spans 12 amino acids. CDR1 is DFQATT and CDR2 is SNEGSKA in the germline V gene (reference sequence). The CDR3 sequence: CSAGRSSYEQYF. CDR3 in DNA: TGCAGTGCGGGAAGGAGCTCCTACGAGCAGTACTTC.

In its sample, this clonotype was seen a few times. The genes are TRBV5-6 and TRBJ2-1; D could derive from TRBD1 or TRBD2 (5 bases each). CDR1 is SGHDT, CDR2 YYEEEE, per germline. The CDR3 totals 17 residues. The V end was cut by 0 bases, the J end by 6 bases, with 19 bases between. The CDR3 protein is CASSLAGSKGPINEQFF. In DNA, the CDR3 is TGTGCCAGCAGCTTGGCCGGCTCCAAGGGACCGATCAATGAGCAGTTCTTC.

The CDR3 DNA sequence: TGTGCCAGCACCGGGGGGACAGGGAAGGATTACAATGAGCAGTTCTTC. Translated: CASTGGTGKDYNEQFF. This chain connects TRBV2 to TRBJ2-1; 9 nucleotides match TRBD1. The V and J ends lost 7 bases and 4 bases, in that order; junction bases with no gene match: 11. CDR1 is SNHLY and CDR2 is FYNNEI in the germline V gene. The CDR3 spans 16 residues. The complete variable domain, with remaining parts taken from reference TRBV2 and TRBJ2-1, reads EPEVTQTPSHQVTQMGQEVILRCVPISNHLYFYWYRQILGQKVEFLVSFYNNEISEKSEIFDDQFSVERPDGSNFTLKIRSTKLEDSAMYFCASTGGTGKDYNEQFFGPGTRLTVL.

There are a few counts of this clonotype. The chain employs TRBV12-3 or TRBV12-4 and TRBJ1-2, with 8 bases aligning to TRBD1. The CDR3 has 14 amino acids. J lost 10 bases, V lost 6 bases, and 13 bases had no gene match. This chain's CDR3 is CASRTRGQAIHYTF. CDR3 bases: TGTGCCAGCAGGACCCGGGGACAGGCAATTCACTACACCTTC.

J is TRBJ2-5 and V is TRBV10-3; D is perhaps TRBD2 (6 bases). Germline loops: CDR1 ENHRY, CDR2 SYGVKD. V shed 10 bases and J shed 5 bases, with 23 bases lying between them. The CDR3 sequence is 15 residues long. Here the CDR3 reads CATALSSGVGETQYF. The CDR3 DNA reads TGTGCCACCGCTCTCTCTTCGGGAGTTGGGGAGACCCAGTACTTC.